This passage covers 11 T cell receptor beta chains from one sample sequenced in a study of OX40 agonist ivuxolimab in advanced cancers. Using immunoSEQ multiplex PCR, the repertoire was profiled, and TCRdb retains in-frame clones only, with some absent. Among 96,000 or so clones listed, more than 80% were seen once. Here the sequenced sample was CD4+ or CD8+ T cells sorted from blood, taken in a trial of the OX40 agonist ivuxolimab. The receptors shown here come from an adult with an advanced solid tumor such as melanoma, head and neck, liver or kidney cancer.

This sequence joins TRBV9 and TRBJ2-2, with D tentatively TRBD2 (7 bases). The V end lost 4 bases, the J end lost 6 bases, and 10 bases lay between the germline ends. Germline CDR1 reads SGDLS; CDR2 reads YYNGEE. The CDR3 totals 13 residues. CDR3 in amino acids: CASSSGGAGELFF. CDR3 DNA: TGTGCCAGCAGCTCGGGGGGCGCCGGGGAGCTGTTTTTT.

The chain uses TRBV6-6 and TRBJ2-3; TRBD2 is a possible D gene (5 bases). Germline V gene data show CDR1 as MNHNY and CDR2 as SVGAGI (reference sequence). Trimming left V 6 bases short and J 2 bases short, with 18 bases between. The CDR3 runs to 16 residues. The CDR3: CASSPPRGEDTDTQYF. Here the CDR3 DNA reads TGTGCCAGCAGCCCGCCACGGGGTGAGGACACAGATACGCAGTATTTT.

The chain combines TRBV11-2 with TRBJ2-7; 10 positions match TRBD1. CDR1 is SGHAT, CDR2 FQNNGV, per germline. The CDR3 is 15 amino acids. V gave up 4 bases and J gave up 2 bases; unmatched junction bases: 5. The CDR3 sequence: CASSYGTGVAYEQYF. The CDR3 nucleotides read TGTGCCAGCAGCTATGGGACAGGGGTCGCCTACGAGCAGTACTTC.

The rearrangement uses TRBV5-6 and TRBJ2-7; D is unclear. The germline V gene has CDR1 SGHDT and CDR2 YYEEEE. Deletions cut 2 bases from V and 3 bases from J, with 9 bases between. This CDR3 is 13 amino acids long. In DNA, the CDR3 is TGTGCCAGCAGCTTTCCCATGCGCTACGAGCAGTACTTC. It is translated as CASSFPMRYEQYF.

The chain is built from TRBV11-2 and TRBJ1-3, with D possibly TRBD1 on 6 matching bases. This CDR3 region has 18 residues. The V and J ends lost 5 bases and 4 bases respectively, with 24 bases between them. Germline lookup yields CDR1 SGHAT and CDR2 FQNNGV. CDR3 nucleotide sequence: TGTGCCAGCAGCCCCTCCACCCCGGGGGGGGGCTTGGGAAACACCATATATTTT. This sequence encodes CASSPSTPGGGLGNTIYF.

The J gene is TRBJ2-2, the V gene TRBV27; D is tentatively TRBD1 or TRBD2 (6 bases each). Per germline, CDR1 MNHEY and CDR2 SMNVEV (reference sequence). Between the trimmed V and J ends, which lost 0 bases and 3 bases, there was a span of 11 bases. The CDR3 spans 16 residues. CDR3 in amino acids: CASSLSRRGDTGELFF. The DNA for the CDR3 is TGTGCCAGCAGTTTATCGAGGAGGGGGGACACCGGGGAGCTGTTTTTT.

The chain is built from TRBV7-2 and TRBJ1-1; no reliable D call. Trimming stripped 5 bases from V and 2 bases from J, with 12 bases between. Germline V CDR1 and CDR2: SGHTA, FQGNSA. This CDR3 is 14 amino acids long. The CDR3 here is CASSRAGLNTEAFF. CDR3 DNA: TGTGCCAGCAGCCGAGCGGGGTTAAACACTGAAGCTTTCTTT.

This CDR3 is CTSSQEGGPSPGGEQYF. The CDR3 DNA reads as TGCACCAGCAGCCAAGAGGGCGGGCCTAGCCCTGGGGGGGAGCAGTACTTC. The chain carries TRBV1 and TRBJ2-7; the table names TRBD2, a call not compared with the DNA. TRBV1 is a listed pseudogene. The CDR3 sequence is 17 residues long.

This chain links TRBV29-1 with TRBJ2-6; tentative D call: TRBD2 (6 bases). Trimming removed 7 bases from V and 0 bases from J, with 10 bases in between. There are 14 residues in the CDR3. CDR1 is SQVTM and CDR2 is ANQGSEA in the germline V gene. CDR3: CSAWGVSGANVLTF. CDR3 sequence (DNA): TGCAGCGCGTGGGGGGTCTCTGGGGCCAACGTCCTGACTTTC.

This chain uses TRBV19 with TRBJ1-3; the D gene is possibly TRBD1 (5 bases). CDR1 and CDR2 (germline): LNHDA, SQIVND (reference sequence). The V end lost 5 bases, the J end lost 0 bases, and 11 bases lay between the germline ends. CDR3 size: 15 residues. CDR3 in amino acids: CASSDRPNSGNTIYF. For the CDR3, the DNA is TGTGCCAGTAGTGACAGACCTAACTCTGGAAACACCATATATTTT.

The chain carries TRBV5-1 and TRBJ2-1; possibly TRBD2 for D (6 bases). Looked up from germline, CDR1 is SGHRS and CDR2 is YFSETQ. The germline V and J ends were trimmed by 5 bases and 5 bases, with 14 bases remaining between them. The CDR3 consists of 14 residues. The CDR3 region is CASRPGEVNNEQFF. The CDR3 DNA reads TGCGCCAGCAGGCCGGGAGAGGTTAACAATGAGCAGTTCTTC.